A selection of T cell receptor beta chains follows, all from one sample in a study of CD8+ T cells in alopecia areata. Assay used: immunoSEQ multiplex PCR; TCRdb lists only in-frame clones, some missing. Among 87,000 or so clones listed, about two thirds were seen once. Specimen: CD8+ T cells sorted from blood, collected around week 46, from a patient treated with tofacitinib. The receptors shown here come from a human donor with alopecia areata. The CDR3 runs from the conserved cysteine through the conserved F or W. Each record gives: CDR3 DNA, CDR3 protein, D gene, clone size, V gene, J gene. A D gene is named only where the DNA matches it firmly. A row's size may be missing; if present it is once, few, many or a size class.

CDR3nt: TGTGCCAGCAGTTACCTAAGGACAGGGGATCAAAACGAGCAGTACTTC; CDR3aa: CASSYLRTGDQNEQYF; d_gene: TRBD1; abundance: .; v_gene: TRBV6-6; j_gene: TRBJ2-7
CDR3nt: TGCAGCGTGGCTGGACAGGGTAACTATGGCTACACCTTC; CDR3aa: CSVAGQGNYGYTF; d_gene: TRBD1; abundance: .; v_gene: TRBV29-1; j_gene: TRBJ1-2
CDR3nt: TGTGCCAACCCGTCGGTGACACAGGAAACCTACGAGCAGTACTTC; CDR3aa: CANPSVTQETYEQYF; d_gene: .; abundance: .; v_gene: TRBV27; j_gene: TRBJ2-7
CDR3nt: TGTGCCTGGAGTGAGGGTAATGAGCAGTTCTTC; CDR3aa: CAWSEGNEQFF; d_gene: .; abundance: .; v_gene: TRBV30; j_gene: TRBJ2-1
CDR3nt: TGTGCCAGCACCGAAATGGGGCTTGCAGCTAATGAAAAACTGTTTTTT; CDR3aa: CASTEMGLAANEKLFF; d_gene: .; abundance: .; v_gene: TRBV2; j_gene: TRBJ1-4
CDR3nt: TGTGCCAGCACCCAAGACACTGGGCCCCAGCATTTT; CDR3aa: CASTQDTGPQHF; d_gene: .; abundance: .; v_gene: TRBV6-6; j_gene: TRBJ1-5
CDR3nt: TGTGCCAGTAGTATGGGGCTTGGCAACTATGGCTACACCTTC; CDR3aa: CASSMGLGNYGYTF; d_gene: .; abundance: .; v_gene: TRBV19; j_gene: TRBJ1-2
CDR3nt: TGCGCCAGCAGCCAAGATGGGAGCGCTGGGGTCAACGTCCTGACTTTC; CDR3aa: CASSQDGSAGVNVLTF; d_gene: .; abundance: .; v_gene: TRBV4-3; j_gene: TRBJ2-6
CDR3nt: TGTGCCAGCAGAACACAATTGTATACTGAAGCTTTCTTT; CDR3aa: CASRTQLYTEAFF; d_gene: .; abundance: once; v_gene: TRBV6-5; j_gene: TRBJ1-1
CDR3nt: TGTGCCAGCAGCGAAACAGGACTAGCGGGGGGTGGCACAGATACGCAGTATTTT; CDR3aa: CASSETGLAGGGTDTQYF; d_gene: TRBD2; abundance: once; v_gene: TRBV9; j_gene: TRBJ2-3
CDR3nt: TGCGCCAGCAGTGAGTCGATAGGGGCCAACATTCAGTACTTC; CDR3aa: CASSESIGANIQYF; d_gene: .; abundance: .; v_gene: TRBV10-1; j_gene: TRBJ2-4
CDR3nt: TGCGCCAGCAGCTACTCAGGAGACGAGCAGTACTTC; CDR3aa: CASSYSGDEQYF; d_gene: .; abundance: .; v_gene: TRBV5-1; j_gene: TRBJ2-7
CDR3nt: TGTGCCAGCAGTTACCCTTCCGCGAACACCGGGGAGCTGTTTTTT; CDR3aa: CASSYPSANTGELFF; d_gene: .; abundance: .; v_gene: TRBV6-5; j_gene: TRBJ2-2
CDR3nt: TGCGCCAGCAGCCTGGGACAGGGGGTTCGGGGTGAGCAGTTCTTC; CDR3aa: CASSLGQGVRGEQFF; d_gene: TRBD1; abundance: .; v_gene: TRBV4-3; j_gene: TRBJ2-1
CDR3nt: TGCAGCGTTGAATTTACAGGGGACTATGGCTACACCTTC; CDR3aa: CSVEFTGDYGYTF; d_gene: TRBD1; abundance: .; v_gene: TRBV29-1; j_gene: TRBJ1-2
CDR3nt: TGTGCCAGCAGCTTTGGGACTGTCACCGGGGAGCTGTTTTTT; CDR3aa: CASSFGTVTGELFF; d_gene: .; abundance: few; v_gene: TRBV11-1; j_gene: TRBJ2-2
CDR3nt: TGTGCCAGCAGCCACGGTGCAGGGGAGAGCTCCTATAATTCACCCCTCCACTTT; CDR3aa: CASSHGAGESSYNSPLHF; d_gene: .; abundance: once; v_gene: TRBV5-4; j_gene: TRBJ1-6
CDR3nt: TGTGCCAGTAGTTTTCAGGTGATGTACGAGCAGTACTTC; CDR3aa: CASSFQVMYEQYF; d_gene: .; abundance: .; v_gene: TRBV19; j_gene: TRBJ2-7
CDR3nt: TGTGCCAGCAGCTTCCTGGGGGAGCGGTACACTGAAGCTTTCTTT; CDR3aa: CASSFLGERYTEAFF; d_gene: .; abundance: .; v_gene: TRBV7-8; j_gene: TRBJ1-1
CDR3nt: TGCGCCAGCAGTGAATTGTTGAGGGGGAGCACAGATACGCAGTATTTT; CDR3aa: CASSELLRGSTDTQYF; d_gene: .; abundance: .; v_gene: TRBV10-2; j_gene: TRBJ2-3
CDR3nt: TGTGCCAGCAGTGAAGGGGGACAGCTTTCCTATGGCCACACCTTC; CDR3aa: CASSEGGQLSYGHTF; d_gene: TRBD1; abundance: .; v_gene: TRBV2; j_gene: TRBJ1-2
CDR3nt: TGTGCCAGCAGCGCCCGGGACATTACCTACAATGAGCAGTTCTTC; CDR3aa: CASSARDITYNEQFF; d_gene: .; abundance: .; v_gene: TRBV11-2; j_gene: TRBJ2-1
CDR3nt: TGTGCCAGCAGCCAAGCCTCCGGGACAGGGATCCAGCCCCAGCATTTT; CDR3aa: CASSQASGTGIQPQHF; d_gene: TRBD1; abundance: .; v_gene: TRBV7-6; j_gene: TRBJ1-5
CDR3nt: TGTGCCAGCAGCGCTAATTCACCCCTCCACTTT; CDR3aa: CASSANSPLHF; d_gene: .; abundance: few; v_gene: TRBV11-2; j_gene: TRBJ1-6
CDR3nt: TGTGCCAGCAGTTTATCGAGCGGGGGGGCCTCCAATGAGCAGTTCTTC; CDR3aa: CASSLSSGGASNEQFF; d_gene: TRBD2; abundance: .; v_gene: TRBV27; j_gene: TRBJ2-1
CDR3nt: TGTGCCAGCAGCTTAAGAGTTGAGACACTCTCCTACGAGCAGTACTTC; CDR3aa: CASSLRVETLSYEQYF; d_gene: .; abundance: .; v_gene: TRBV7-2; j_gene: TRBJ2-7
CDR3nt: TGTGCCAGCAGCTTATCCCCCAGTCAGCCCCAGCATTTT; CDR3aa: CASSLSPSQPQHF; d_gene: .; abundance: .; v_gene: TRBV7-2; j_gene: TRBJ1-5
CDR3nt: TGTGCCTGGACCGACGGAACGAACACTGAAGCTTTCTTT; CDR3aa: CAWTDGTNTEAFF; d_gene: .; abundance: .; v_gene: TRBV30; j_gene: TRBJ1-1
CDR3nt: TGTGCCAGCAGACATACAGGGGACACCAGCTATGAGCAGTTCTTC; CDR3aa: CASRHTGDTSYEQFF; d_gene: TRBD1; abundance: .; v_gene: TRBV11-2; j_gene: TRBJ2-1
CDR3nt: TGCGCCAGCAGCCAAGAAAACAGGGGGGGTCAGCCCCAGCATTTT; CDR3aa: CASSQENRGGQPQHF; d_gene: TRBD1; abundance: .; v_gene: TRBV4-3; j_gene: TRBJ1-5
CDR3nt: TGTGCCTTCAAGGGACACTCTCGGACAGATACGCAGTATTTT; CDR3aa: CAFKGHSRTDTQYF; d_gene: .; abundance: .; v_gene: TRBV2; j_gene: TRBJ2-3
CDR3nt: TGTGCCACATACTCGGGGGCGTTTGGCTACACCTTC; CDR3aa: CATYSGAFGYTF; d_gene: .; abundance: .; v_gene: TRBV19; j_gene: TRBJ1-2
CDR3nt: TGTGCCAGCAGCTCTTCTAGCGGGGACTACAATGAGCAGTTCTTC; CDR3aa: CASSSSSGDYNEQFF; d_gene: TRBD2; abundance: .; v_gene: TRBV7-7; j_gene: TRBJ2-1
CDR3nt: TGTGCCAGCAGTTTGATGGAGGGTCAGCCCCAGCATTTT; CDR3aa: CASSLMEGQPQHF; d_gene: .; abundance: .; v_gene: TRBV27; j_gene: TRBJ1-5
CDR3nt: TGCAGCGTTGTGGCCTACAATGAGCAGTTCTTC; CDR3aa: CSVVAYNEQFF; d_gene: .; abundance: .; v_gene: TRBV29-1; j_gene: TRBJ2-1
CDR3nt: TGTGCCAGCAGCCAAAGAAAAAATGAGCAGTTCTTC; CDR3aa: CASSQRKNEQFF; d_gene: .; abundance: .; v_gene: TRBV13; j_gene: TRBJ2-1
CDR3nt: TGTGCCAGCAGTTTGGGCAGGGGTGGCAATCAGCCCCAGCATTTT; CDR3aa: CASSLGRGGNQPQHF; d_gene: .; abundance: .; v_gene: TRBV27; j_gene: TRBJ1-5
CDR3nt: TGTGCCAGCAGTCCGTCGGCGACGGGCCCACTACCCCAGCATTTT; CDR3aa: CASSPSATGPLPQHF; d_gene: .; abundance: .; v_gene: TRBV27; j_gene: TRBJ1-5
CDR3nt: TGTGCCAGCAGAGGAAACACGCAAGAGACCCAGTACTTC; CDR3aa: CASRGNTQETQYF; d_gene: .; abundance: once; v_gene: TRBV2; j_gene: TRBJ2-5
CDR3nt: TGTGCCAGCAGCTTCTATAGCGGGGCGGAGACCCAGTACTTC; CDR3aa: CASSFYSGAETQYF; d_gene: TRBD2; abundance: few; v_gene: TRBV7-6; j_gene: TRBJ2-5
CDR3nt: TGCGCCAGCAGCCCCTGGGGACTTCAAGAGACCCAGTACTTC; CDR3aa: CASSPWGLQETQYF; d_gene: .; abundance: .; v_gene: TRBV4-3; j_gene: TRBJ2-5
CDR3nt: TGTGCCAGCAGTATCTGGGGACACGAGGAGGGCTACACCTTC; CDR3aa: CASSIWGHEEGYTF; d_gene: .; abundance: .; v_gene: TRBV13; j_gene: TRBJ1-2
CDR3nt: TGTGCCAGCAGCGCCCGACTAGCGGGGGGGCTTGCCGGGGAGCTGTTTTTT; CDR3aa: CASSARLAGGLAGELFF; d_gene: TRBD2; abundance: .; v_gene: TRBV9; j_gene: TRBJ2-2
CDR3nt: TGTGCCAGCAGTTACTCGGAGGGCTATGGCTACACCTTC; CDR3aa: CASSYSEGYGYTF; d_gene: .; abundance: .; v_gene: TRBV6-5; j_gene: TRBJ1-2
CDR3nt: TGTGCCAGTAGTATCGCCGGCTCCGAAACCTACGAGCAGTACTTC; CDR3aa: CASSIAGSETYEQYF; d_gene: .; abundance: few; v_gene: TRBV19; j_gene: TRBJ2-7
CDR3nt: TGTGCCAGCAGCGACGGGACAAACTACGAGCAGTACTTC; CDR3aa: CASSDGTNYEQYF; d_gene: .; abundance: few; v_gene: TRBV7-8; j_gene: TRBJ2-7
CDR3nt: TGTGCCATCAGACCGGGTCAGGGGTCCCCCGGGGAGCTGTTTTTT; CDR3aa: CAIRPGQGSPGELFF; d_gene: .; abundance: once; v_gene: TRBV10-3; j_gene: TRBJ2-2
CDR3nt: TGTGCCAGTTACGAGCAGTACTTC; CDR3aa: CASYEQYF; d_gene: .; abundance: .; v_gene: TRBV27; j_gene: TRBJ2-7
CDR3nt: TGTGCCAGCAGCTTGGGCGGTGAGCAGTTCTTC; CDR3aa: CASSLGGEQFF; d_gene: .; abundance: .; v_gene: TRBV11-2; j_gene: TRBJ2-1
CDR3nt: TGTGCCATCAGAGGACAGGGATTAAACTATGGCTACACCTTC; CDR3aa: CAIRGQGLNYGYTF; d_gene: TRBD1; abundance: .; v_gene: TRBV10-3; j_gene: TRBJ1-2
CDR3nt: TGTGCCAGCTCGTTCAGGGCCTCCTACGAGCAGTACTTC; CDR3aa: CASSFRASYEQYF; d_gene: .; abundance: once; v_gene: TRBV18; j_gene: TRBJ2-7
CDR3nt: TGTGCCAGCAGCGGTCGGGGAGGGAGGCTGTTTTTT; CDR3aa: CASSGRGGRLFF; d_gene: TRBD2; abundance: .; v_gene: TRBV9; j_gene: TRBJ2-2
CDR3nt: TGCGCCAGCAGCCAGCCAGGCGAGAGCTATGGCTACACCTTC; CDR3aa: CASSQPGESYGYTF; d_gene: .; abundance: .; v_gene: TRBV4-3; j_gene: TRBJ1-2